These 20 T cell receptor beta chains were sequenced from one sample in a study of siplizumab effects on memory and regulatory T cells. This table comes from immunoSEQ multiplex PCR, and its TCRdb copy is limited to in-frame clones, with some not included. This sample has roughly 82,000 clones, with about 87% found just once. The sample was Tregs sorted from blood. These receptors were taken from a human donor in good health.

The V and J genes are TRBV19 and TRBJ2-2; D perhaps matches TRBD1 (6 bases). This CDR3 contains 15 residues. CDR1 is LNHDA and CDR2 is SQIVND in the germline V gene (reference sequence). V lost 2 bases to trimming and J lost 1 base, with 8 bases between them. CDR3 DNA sequence: TGTGCCAGTAGTATAATACAGGGGAACACCGGGGAGCTGTTTTTT. As protein: CASSIIQGNTGELFF.

The chain joins TRBV10-3 to TRBJ1-2, with D possibly TRBD1 on 5 matching bases. The CDR3 consists of 15 residues. Germline V gene data show CDR1 as ENHRY and CDR2 as SYGVKD. Trimming stripped 3 bases from V and 2 bases from J, with 13 bases between. CDR3 sequence reads: CAISDSTAANYGYTF. In nucleotides, the CDR3 is TGTGCCATCAGTGACTCGACAGCCGCGAACTATGGCTACACCTTC.

The CDR3 nucleotides are TGTGCCAGCAGCTTAGGGGGTCAGCCCCAGCATTTT. Its protein is CASSLGGQPQHF. J is TRBJ1-5 and V is TRBV7-2, with D unresolved. Trimming shortened V by 1 base and J by 6 bases, and 4 bases separated the two germline ends. From germline, CDR1 is SGHTA and CDR2 FQGNSA. This CDR3 region has 12 residues.

This chain uses TRBV13 with TRBJ2-2; D call uncertain. Between the trimmed V and J ends, which lost 5 bases and 3 bases, there was a span of 13 bases. The V gene's germline CDR1 is PRHDT and CDR2 FYEKMQ (reference sequence). This CDR3 has 15 amino acids. The CDR3 reads CASSPRVRDTGELFF. The CDR3 nucleotides read TGTGCCAGCAGCCCCAGAGTTCGAGACACCGGGGAGCTGTTTTTT.

This sequence joins TRBV28 and TRBJ1-6; D uncertain. The CDR3 consists of 12 residues. Germline CDR1 reads MDHEN; CDR2 reads SYDVKM. V gave up 6 bases and J gave up 11 bases, with 11 bases separating them. The CDR3 nucleotides are TGTGCCAGCAGCAGACCCGGGGCACCCCTCCACTTT. Amino acids: CASSRPGAPLHF.

The chain has TRBV5-1 and TRBJ2-5, with TRBD2 matching over 10 bases. With V trimmed by 4 bases and J by 4 bases, 16 bases remained unmatched. Germline CDR1 reads SGHRS; CDR2 reads YFSETQ. This CDR3 spans 18 amino acids. As DNA, the CDR3 is TGCGCCAGCAGCCCGGCTAGCGGGGGCCCCGGGGTAGGAGAGACCCAGTACTTC. It is translated as CASSPASGGPGVGETQYF.

This chain connects TRBV14 to TRBJ2-5, with D perhaps matching TRBD1 (6 bases). V was trimmed by 2 bases and J by 3 bases, leaving 10 bases between them. The germline V gene encodes CDR1 SGHDN and CDR2 FVKESK. The CDR3 has 14 amino acids. The CDR3 loop is CASSQRGSEETQYF. CDR3 nucleotide sequence: TGTGCCAGCAGCCAAAGGGGGTCCGAAGAGACCCAGTACTTC.

The V call is TRBV10-3, the J call TRBJ2-7; D uncertain. The CDR3 runs 15 residues. The germline V gene encodes CDR1 ENHRY and CDR2 SYGVKD. The V end lost 0 bases, the J end lost 3 bases, and 12 bases lay between the germline ends. The CDR3: CAISESGGPHYEQYF. As DNA, the CDR3 is TGTGCCATCAGTGAGTCGGGTGGGCCCCACTACGAGCAGTACTTC.

The J gene is TRBJ1-1, the V gene TRBV12-5; D is possibly TRBD1 (6 bases). Trimming pared 2 bases from V and 1 base from J, leaving 14 bases between. This CDR3 has 16 amino acids. The V gene's germline CDR1 is LGHNT and CDR2 FRNRAP. CDR3 DNA: TGTGCTAGTGGTTTGCGAGGGGGAGGTGCGAACACTGAAGCTTTCTTT. The encoded protein is CASGLRGGGANTEAFF.

The chain uses TRBV5-6 and TRBJ2-5; TRBD2 agrees at 7 bases. The CDR3 is made up of 14 amino acids. CDR1 and CDR2 (germline): SGHDT, YYEEEE. The V gene end was trimmed by 0 bases and the J gene end by 4 bases; junction bases not matched to a gene: 3. CDR3 nucleotides: TGTGCCAGCAGCTTGGGCGGGGGTGGAGAGACCCAGTACTTC. Its protein product is CASSLGGGGETQYF.

This chain connects TRBV5-1 to TRBJ1-1, with D hard to call. V dropped 4 bases and J dropped 2 bases, with 15 bases sitting between them. CDR1 and CDR2 (germline): SGHRS, YFSETQ. This CDR3 region has 15 residues. This CDR3 is CASSPGGVLNTEAFF. CDR3 coding DNA: TGCGCCAGCAGCCCAGGAGGTGTCCTTAACACTGAAGCTTTCTTT.

This sequence joins TRBV6-5 and TRBJ2-4, with D unresolved. The V gene's germline CDR1 is MNHEY and CDR2 SVGAGI. The CDR3 loop spans 12 amino acids. V gave up 5 bases and J gave up 7 bases, with 9 bases separating them. In nucleotides, the CDR3 is TGTGCCAGCAGTGGCCTCGGGAACATTCAGTACTTC. Translating it yields CASSGLGNIQYF.

This clone has just one count. The chain has TRBV2 and TRBJ1-5; D not certain. Germline CDR1 reads SNHLY; CDR2 reads FYNNEI. This CDR3 spans 13 amino acids. Trimming stripped 7 bases from V and 5 bases from J, with 12 bases between. Written as DNA, the CDR3 is TGTGCCAGCAAAGGTAGTGGGGATCAGCCCCAGCATTTT. Encoded protein: CASKGSGDQPQHF.

The V call is TRBV9, the J call TRBJ2-5; D not certain. The CDR3 runs 15 residues. V was shortened by 0 bases and J by 5 bases, with 14 bases between the two germline ends. Germline CDR1 reads SGDLS; CDR2 reads YYNGEE. As DNA, the CDR3 is TGTGCCAGCAGCGTAGAGGGTTGGGCGGCGGAGACCCAGTACTTC. Protein product: CASSVEGWAAETQYF.

This CDR3 is CASSLTLNEQFF. In nucleotides, the CDR3 is TGCGCCAGCAGCTTAACACTAAATGAGCAGTTCTTC. The V and J genes are TRBV5-1 and TRBJ2-1; D not resolved. V was cut by 2 bases and J by 7 bases, with 7 bases left in between. The CDR3 loop spans 12 amino acids. The germline V gene has CDR1 SGHRS and CDR2 YFSETQ. Supplemented by reference TRBV5-1 and TRBJ2-1, the full variable domain reads KAGVTQTPRYLIKTRGQQVTLSCSPISGHRSVSWYQQTPGQGLQFLFEYFSETQRNKGNFPGRFSGRQFSNSRSEMNVSTLELGDSALYLCASSLTLNEQFFGPGTRLTVL.

V usage is TRBV19 and J usage is TRBJ2-3; D is perhaps TRBD1 (6 bases). The germline CDR1 and CDR2 sequences are LNHDA and SQIVND (reference sequence). This CDR3 region has 14 residues. Trimming pared 1 base from V and 6 bases from J, leaving 11 bases between. DNA of the CDR3: TGTGCCAGTAGTATAGGGGGGCGCGGGGATACGCAGTATTTT. This encodes CASSIGGRGDTQYF. The whole variable domain, filled in from reference TRBV19 and TRBJ2-3, reads DGGITQSPKYLFRKEGQNVTLSCEQNLNHDAMYWYRQDPGQGLRLIYYSQIVNDFQKGDIAEGYSVSREKKESFPLTVTSAQKNPTAFYLCASSIGGRGDTQYFGPGTRLTVL.

The V and J genes are TRBV5-1 and TRBJ2-7; D not certain. With 1 base removed from V and 7 bases from J, the gap between germline ends came to 15 bases. The germline V gene encodes CDR1 SGHRS and CDR2 YFSETQ. The CDR3 has 14 amino acids. CDR3 loop: CASSLSRALDEQYF. Here the CDR3 DNA reads TGCGCCAGCAGCTTGTCACGGGCGCTGGATGAGCAGTACTTC.

This chain connects TRBV10-3 to TRBJ1-5, with a weak D call TRBD1 (5 bases). The germline CDR1 and CDR2 sequences are ENHRY and SYGVKD. Trimming left V 0 bases short and J 4 bases short, with 10 bases between. This CDR3 has 15 residues. CDR3 coding DNA: TGTGCCATCAGTGAGTCAACAGGAGTTAATCAGCCCCAGCATTTT. It specifies CAISESTGVNQPQHF.

CDR3 sequence reads: CASERGNTEAFF. DNA of the CDR3: TGTGCTAGTGAAAGGGGGAACACTGAAGCTTTCTTT. The rearrangement joins TRBV12-5 to TRBJ1-1; TRBD1 is a possible D gene (5 bases). CDR3 length: 12 amino acids. From germline, CDR1 is LGHNT and CDR2 FRNRAP. The ends were cut back, 7 bases at V and 1 base at J, with 7 bases in the middle. Together with reference TRBV12-5 and TRBJ1-1, the CDR3 gives the full variable domain: DARVTQTPRHKVTEMGQEVTMRCQPILGHNTVFWYRQTMMQGLELLAYFRNRAPLDDSGMPKDRFSAEMPDATLATLKIQPSEPRDSAVYFCASERGNTEAFFGQGTRLTVV.

The chain employs TRBV7-9 and TRBJ1-4; possible D gene TRBD1, 6 bases. Trimming stripped 1 base from V and 11 bases from J, with 17 bases between. This CDR3 is 15 amino acids long. The germline CDR1 and CDR2 sequences are SEHNR and FQNEAQ (reference sequence). The CDR3 DNA sequence: TGTGCCAGCAGCTTAGGTCGACAGGCCCTATATAAACTGTTTTTT. Residues: CASSLGRQALYKLFF.